The 32 T cell receptor beta chains below all came from one sample that was sequenced in a study of shared clonotypes between healthy human individuals. Assay used: immunoSEQ multiplex PCR; TCRdb lists only in-frame clones, some missing. The table includes about 2 million clones, over 85% detected once. The sample comprised naive CD4+ T cells sorted from blood. Stated subset: CD45RA+ positively selected. The receptor source for this set is a man between 18 and 35 years old in good health.

Note on this clone: One end of the junction fails to match germline, which may point to a read error. This rearrangement joins TRBV7-8 to TRBJ2-5; D is perhaps TRBD1 or TRBD2 (5 bases each). Germline-derived CDR1 and CDR2 are SGHVS and FQNEAQ. The CDR3 loop spans 15 amino acids. Written as DNA, the CDR3 is TGTGACAGCAGCTCCGCCGGGACCCAGGGAGAGACCCAGTACTTC. Amino acid sequence: CDSSSAGTQGETQYF.

The chain links TRBV28 to TRBJ2-2, with D possibly matching TRBD2 (6 bases). This CDR3 is 15 amino acids long. Trimming shortened V by 6 bases and J by 6 bases, and 17 bases separated the two germline ends. CDR1 and CDR2 (germline): MDHEN, SYDVKM. CDR3 nucleotides: TGTGCCAGCAGCCCTGGGGGGATTACGTCCGGGGAGCTGTTTTTT. This sequence encodes CASSPGGITSGELFF. Full variable domain (outside the CDR3, taken from reference TRBV28 and TRBJ2-2): DVKVTQSSRYLVKRTGEKVFLECVQDMDHENMFWYRQDPGLGLRLIYFSYDVKMKEKGDIPEGYSVSREKKERFSLILESASTNQTSMYLCASSPGGITSGELFFGEGSRLTVL.

As DNA, the CDR3 is TGTGCCACAGCGGGAGTTGGGACCGGGGAGCTGTTTTTT. As protein: CATAGVGTGELFF. This chain uses TRBV10-3 with TRBJ2-2, with TRBD2 identical over 8 bases. The germline V gene encodes CDR1 ENHRY and CDR2 SYGVKD. The CDR3 has 13 residues. Germline trimming cut 10 bases from V and 5 bases from J; bases unmatched to any gene: 6.

The V and J genes are TRBV30 and TRBJ2-7; 10 positions match TRBD1. CDR1 and CDR2 from the germline V gene are GTSNPN and SVGIG (reference sequence). The junction had 8 bases not matched to a gene; V was cut back by 3 bases and J by 0 bases. The CDR3 runs to 16 residues. The DNA of the CDR3 is TGTGCCTGGAGATCGACCGGACAGGGGGACTCCTACGAGCAGTACTTC. Translation gives CAWRSTGQGDSYEQYF.

Details on this clone: A much more abundant neighbour one base away suggests this may be a read error. This same CDR3 is encoded by further DNA sequences in the sample. J is TRBJ2-5 and V is TRBV5-1; D unresolved. CDR3 length: 11 amino acids. The ends were cut back, 3 bases at V and 0 bases at J, with 0 bases in the middle. CDR1 is SGHRS, CDR2 YFSETQ, per germline. CDR3 residues: CASSYQETQYF. For the CDR3, the DNA is TGCGCCAGCAGCTACCAAGAGACCCAGTACTTC.

This clone appeared a single time. The genes are TRBV6-5 and TRBJ2-7; D is possibly TRBD2 (6 bases). Germline V lookup: CDR1 MNHEY, CDR2 SVGAGI. V was trimmed by 7 bases and J by 9 bases, leaving 22 bases between them. CDR3 length: 14 amino acids. The CDR3 is CASTLAGRSQGQYF. The CDR3 DNA reads as TGTGCCAGCACCCTGGCGGGGCGATCCCAAGGGCAGTACTTC.

CDR3 amino acids: CASSLSEDSKGEQYF. The DNA for the CDR3 is TGTGCCAGCAGCTTAAGTGAGGACTCAAAGGGCGAGCAGTACTTC. The chain links TRBV7-6 to TRBJ2-7, with D perhaps TRBD2 (5 bases). This CDR3 region has 15 residues. CDR1 and CDR2 from the germline V gene are SGHVS and FNYEAQ. The V gene lost 2 bases and the J gene lost 6 bases, with 17 bases spanning the gap.

This rearrangement joins TRBV10-1 to TRBJ2-3; the D gene is possibly TRBD1 (6 bases). Per the germline V gene, CDR1 is WNHNN and CDR2 is SYGVQD (reference sequence). The CDR3 extends over 15 amino acids. The V and J ends lost 0 bases and 1 base respectively, with 8 bases between them. The CDR3 sequence: CASSESKGGTDTQYF. CDR3 nucleotides: TGCGCCAGCAGTGAGTCGAAGGGGGGCACAGATACGCAGTATTTT.

The chain carries TRBV10-2 and TRBJ2-2; D is possibly TRBD1 or TRBD2 (5 bases each). Trimming pared 4 bases from V and 2 bases from J, leaving 8 bases between. The germline V gene encodes CDR1 WSHSY and CDR2 SAAADI. The CDR3 runs to 14 residues. CDR3 nucleotides: TGCGCCAGCAGTGTCGGGACCAACACCGGGGAGCTGTTTTTT. Translated: CASSVGTNTGELFF.

The chain couples TRBV9 to TRBJ1-3; a possible D gene is TRBD1 (6 bases). Trimming removed 4 bases from V and 0 bases from J, with 11 bases in between. The CDR3 is 15 amino acids. Germline V lookup: CDR1 SGDLS, CDR2 YYNGEE. This CDR3 reads CASSTNRDSGNTIYF. CDR3 DNA sequence: TGTGCCAGCAGCACCAACAGGGACTCTGGAAACACCATATATTTT.

Turning to this clone: Other DNA sequences in this sample translate to the same CDR3. Here the CDR3 reads CASSYRVNYGYTF. The CDR3 nucleotides are TGTGCCAGCAGTTACAGGGTAAACTATGGCTACACCTTC. V is TRBV6-5 and J is TRBJ1-2; D gene ambiguous. CDR3 length: 13 amino acids. V lost 2 bases and J lost 2, with 6 bases in between. Looked up from germline, CDR1 is MNHEY and CDR2 is SVGAGI.

The J gene is TRBJ2-4, the V gene TRBV11-2; TRBD1 agrees at 10 bases. Trimming cost V 3 bases and J 1 base; bases outside gene matches: 12. Germline V lookup: CDR1 SGHAT, CDR2 FQNNGV. CDR3 length: 19 amino acids. In DNA, the CDR3 is TGTGCCAGCAGCTTCTTAAGGGGACAGGGGATTGGGGCCAAAAACATTCAGTACTTC. As protein: CASSFLRGQGIGAKNIQYF.

The chain recombines TRBV2 with TRBJ1-5; possibly TRBD1 for D (6 bases). The germline V gene has CDR1 SNHLY and CDR2 FYNNEI. Trimming removed 6 bases at V and 2 bases at J, with 14 bases between. This CDR3 has 15 amino acids. CDR3 bases: TGTGCCAGCAGGGAGGACAGAGATCGCAATCAGCCCCAGCATTTT. Amino acids: CASREDRDRNQPQHF.

This chain links TRBV18 with TRBJ2-7; 9 bases match TRBD1. Trimming took 3 bases from V and 3 from J; bases not matched to a gene: 6. CDR3 length: 15 amino acids. CDR1 and CDR2 (germline): KGHSH, LQKENI. The CDR3 sequence: CASSPRDRVFYEQYF. Here the CDR3 DNA reads TGTGCCAGCTCACCCCGGGACAGGGTGTTCTACGAGCAGTACTTC.

V and J are TRBV27 and TRBJ2-2; no reliable D call. Trimming left V 6 bases short and J 0 bases short, with 14 bases between. From germline, CDR1 is MNHEY and CDR2 SMNVEV (reference sequence). CDR3 length: 16 amino acids. CDR3 DNA: TGTGCCAGCAGCCTAATGGCTCTTACGAACACCGGGGAGCTGTTTTTT. This codes for CASSLMALTNTGELFF.

This chain connects TRBV11-2 to TRBJ2-7, with D possibly being TRBD1 (6 bases). This CDR3 is 15 amino acids long. CDR1 is SGHAT, CDR2 FQNNGV, per germline. Trimming stripped 4 bases from V and 0 bases from J, with 13 bases between. The CDR3, as DNA: TGTGCCAGCAGCTCGTGGACAGAGAGCTCCTACGAGCAGTACTTC. Translation: CASSSWTESSYEQYF.

This clone appeared a single time. The chain is built from TRBV9 and TRBJ1-1; no definite D call. The CDR3 has 13 amino acids. Deletions cut 0 bases from V and 5 bases from J, with 8 bases between. Germline V gives CDR1 SGDLS, CDR2 YYNGEE. The CDR3 sequence: CASSVEMGTEAFF. DNA for the CDR3: TGTGCCAGCAGCGTAGAAATGGGGACTGAAGCTTTCTTT.

This chain connects TRBV27 to TRBJ2-7, with D possibly being TRBD1 (6 bases). V was pared by 2 bases and J by 2 bases, with 10 bases between. This CDR3 spans 14 amino acids. Germline V gene sequence: CDR1 MNHEY, CDR2 SMNVEV (reference sequence). The CDR3 protein is CASSLKWTAYEQYF. The DNA of the CDR3 is TGTGCCAGCAGTTTAAAATGGACAGCCTACGAGCAGTACTTC.

This clone occurred once. The identical CDR3 is also encoded by other nucleotide sequences in the sample. The chain combines TRBV7-9 with TRBJ1-4; TRBD1 matches at 8 bases. Germline V gives CDR1 SEHNR, CDR2 FQNEAQ (reference sequence). Germline trimming cut 1 base from V and 4 bases from J; bases unmatched to any gene: 2. This CDR3 is 15 amino acids long. CDR3 loop: CASSLGTGGNEKLFF. The CDR3 DNA reads as TGTGCCAGCAGCTTAGGAACAGGGGGTAATGAAAAACTGTTTTTT.

V is TRBV7-8 and J is TRBJ1-4; D might be TRBD1 (6 bases). Germline CDR1 SGHVS, CDR2 FQNEAQ. CDR3 length equals 15 residues. V lost 5 bases and J lost 11, with 21 bases in between. The CDR3 DNA reads as TGTGCCAGCAGCACTCGACAGGAAACCTTGGGGAAACTGTTTTTT. It specifies CASSTRQETLGKLFF. The full variable domain, its missing parts supplied by reference TRBV7-8 and TRBJ1-4, is GAGVSQSPRYKVAKRGQDVALRCDPISGHVSLFWYQQALGQGPEFLTYFQNEAQLDKSGLPSDRFFAERPEGSVSTLKIQRTQQEDSAVYLCASSTRQETLGKLFFGSGTQLSVL.

This chain connects TRBV5-1 to TRBJ1-1; TRBD1 is a possible D gene (5 bases). The CDR3 covers 19 residues. CDR1 SGHRS and CDR2 YFSETQ come from the germline V gene. V gave up 0 bases and J gave up 4 bases, with 25 bases separating them. The CDR3 loop is CASSLGSGRATAMSTEAFF. The CDR3 bases are TGCGCCAGCAGCTTGGGTAGCGGCAGGGCTACTGCCATGAGCACTGAAGCTTTCTTT.

With respect to this clone: The sample carries other DNA sequences with the same CDR3. This rearrangement joins TRBV5-1 to TRBJ1-4; D gene unclear. Between the trimmed V and J ends, which lost 0 bases and 8 bases, there was a span of 11 bases. Germline V lookup: CDR1 SGHRS, CDR2 YFSETQ. This CDR3 is built from 14 residues. CDR3 DNA sequence: TGCGCCAGCAGCTTGGGGGCTCCGGGGGAAAAACTGTTTTTT. It is translated as CASSLGAPGEKLFF.

The rearrangement joins TRBV30 to TRBJ1-3; a possible D gene is TRBD1 (6 bases). CDR1 and CDR2 (germline): GTSNPN, SVGIG (reference sequence). The CDR3 has 16 amino acids. V shed 2 bases and J shed 0 bases, with 14 bases lying between them. The CDR3 reads CAWSHTGLSSGNTIYF. The DNA for the CDR3 is TGTGCCTGGAGTCACACAGGGCTGAGCTCTGGAAACACCATATATTTT.

V gene TRBV28 combines with J gene TRBJ1-2; 10 bases match TRBD1. The CDR3 runs to 16 residues. Germline V lookup: CDR1 MDHEN, CDR2 SYDVKM. Germline trimming cut 3 bases from V and 4 bases from J; bases unmatched to any gene: 8. Written as DNA, the CDR3 is TGTGCCAGCAGTTTTTCCGGACAGGGGGACCTCTATGGCTACACCTTC. It is translated as CASSFSGQGDLYGYTF.

The chain's CDR3 is CAWTVDRAKEAFF. In DNA, the CDR3 is TGTGCCTGGACGGTTGACAGGGCGAAGGAAGCTTTCTTT. The V and J genes are TRBV30 and TRBJ1-1, with 7 positions matching TRBD1. The germline CDR1 and CDR2 sequences are GTSNPN and SVGIG (reference sequence). The ends lost 4 bases at V and 8 bases at J; junction bases unmatched: 10. The CDR3 contains 13 residues.

This sequence joins TRBV6-1 and TRBJ2-2; D unresolved. Germline CDR1 is MNHNS and CDR2 is SASEGT. This CDR3 is 14 amino acids long. Trimming removed 3 bases at V and 1 base at J, with 6 bases between. In DNA, the CDR3 is TGTGCCAGCAGTGAGTGGCAGAACACCGGGGAGCTGTTTTTT. Protein product: CASSEWQNTGELFF.

In DNA form, the CDR3 reads TGCGCCAGCAGTGTCCAGGAAGACACCGGGGAGCTGTTTTTT. Amino acid sequence: CASSVQEDTGELFF. The V gene is TRBV10-2, the J gene TRBJ2-2; D gene ambiguous. Trimming cost V 4 bases and J 3 bases, with 9 bases left between them. CDR1 is WSHSY, CDR2 SAAADI, per germline. The CDR3 totals 14 residues.

The chain has TRBV6-6 and TRBJ2-7; TRBD2 aligns across 9 bases. With 2 bases clipped from V and 6 bases from J, the junction kept 8 bases outside the gene matches. The CDR3 has 15 amino acids. Looked up from germline, CDR1 is MNHNY and CDR2 is SVGAGI (reference sequence). In DNA, the CDR3 is TGTGCCAGCAGTTACATTAGCGGGAGTTCGGGCGAGCAGTACTTC. Its translation is CASSYISGSSGEQYF.

As to this clone: Within the sample, other DNA sequences also encode this same CDR3. V is TRBV10-3 and J is TRBJ2-5, with D maybe TRBD2 (5 bases). Germline CDR1 is ENHRY and CDR2 is SYGVKD. Trimming took off 4 bases at V and 4 bases at J, with 7 bases between the two ends. This CDR3 has 12 amino acids. The CDR3 DNA sequence: TGTGCCATCAGTGGAGGAGGAGAGACCCAGTACTTC. Translated, it gives CAISGGGETQYF.

The CDR3 DNA sequence: TGTGCCAGCGAACAGGGGTGGGACACTGAAGCTTTCTTT. Protein product: CASEQGWDTEAFF. This chain uses TRBV6-1 with TRBJ1-1; 7 nucleotides align to TRBD1. Germline CDR1 is MNHNS and CDR2 is SASEGT. This CDR3 comprises 13 residues. V lost 8 bases to trimming and J lost 3 bases; unmatched junction nucleotides: 6.

The chain uses TRBV5-1 and TRBJ2-7; D gene ambiguous. In germline, CDR1 is SGHRS, CDR2 YFSETQ. The CDR3 contains 14 residues. V was pared by 1 base and J by 0 bases, with 8 bases between. The CDR3: CASSLSADSYEQYF. The CDR3 DNA sequence: TGCGCCAGCAGCTTGAGCGCAGACTCCTACGAGCAGTACTTC.

CDR3 in DNA: TGTGCCAGCAGCTTAGAGGGGGTGGCGACTAATGAAAAACTGTTTTTT. Residues: CASSLEGVATNEKLFF. J is TRBJ1-4 and V is TRBV7-6, with D perhaps matching TRBD1 (6 bases). The germline V and J ends were trimmed by 1 base and 2 bases, with 11 bases remaining between them. The CDR3 runs 16 residues. The germline CDR1 and CDR2 sequences are SGHVS and FNYEAQ.